This T cell receptor beta chain was identified in a study of T cell repertoires in cytomegalovirus infection. V lost 0 bases, J lost 2 bases, and 23 bases lay in between. The CDR3 extends over 20 amino acids. Looked up from germline, CDR1 is SGHNT and CDR2 is YENEEA. TCRdb called the reads again in MiXCR, with one record for every CDR3 protein. The sample records almost 550,000 distinct CDR3 sequences, approximately 17% being singletons. This clonotype was obtained from a human donor in good health (CMV status not recorded). Some clones in this sample may be carry-over from other donors' samples. This chain links TRBV11-3 with TRBJ1-5, with unresolved D. The specimen sequenced was CD8+ T cells from PBMCs. The CDR3 here is CASSLERPTHGQQGNQPQHF. The CDR3 DNA follows: TGTGCCAGCAGCTTAGAGAGGCCCACACATGGGCAGCAAGGCAATCAGCCCCAGCATTTT.